These 22 T cell receptor beta chains came from one sample sequenced in a study of T cell responses to AZD1222 COVID-19 vaccine. Using immunoSEQ multiplex PCR, the repertoire was profiled, and TCRdb retains in-frame clones only, with some absent. The repertoire holds fewer than 120,000 clones, with about 90% as singletons. The sequences come from peripheral blood, collected on day 0 of AZD1222 vaccination. The receptor set was obtained from an adult in good health.

This sequence joins TRBV9 and TRBJ1-1, with 7 bases fitting TRBD1. V dropped 6 bases and J dropped 6; count of bases not matched to a gene: 14. The CDR3 has 15 residues. Germline V gives CDR1 SGDLS, CDR2 YYNGEE. DNA of the CDR3: TGTGCCAGCACCAGAGGAGGGCAGGGGGACGCTGAAGCTTTCTTT. The encoded protein is CASTRGGQGDAEAFF.

The chain links TRBV4-2 to TRBJ1-2; D ambiguous. Deletions cut 2 bases from V and 4 bases from J, with 8 bases between. The germline V gene has CDR1 LGHNA and CDR2 YNFKEQ. This CDR3 has 13 amino acids. The CDR3 protein is CASSQKGIYGYTF. The CDR3 DNA follows: TGTGCCAGCAGCCAAAAGGGAATCTATGGCTACACCTTC.

The chain is built from TRBV7-9 and TRBJ2-4, with D possibly being TRBD2 (6 bases). The CDR3 has 16 residues. V dropped 2 bases and J dropped 0 bases, with 11 bases sitting between them. CDR1 SEHNR and CDR2 FQNEAQ come from the germline V gene (reference sequence). The CDR3 nucleotides are TGTGCCAGCAGCTTATTAGGAGGGAAAGCCAAAAACATTCAGTACTTC. The encoded protein is CASSLLGGKAKNIQYF.

V gene TRBV12-3 or TRBV12-4 combines with J gene TRBJ1-1; D is unresolved. There are 12 residues in the CDR3. Trimming removed 0 bases at V and 10 bases at J, with 9 bases between. CDR3 coding DNA: TGTGCCAGCAGTTTAGCACCGGGTGGAGCTTTCTTT. Translated: CASSLAPGGAFF.

The gene calls are TRBV28 and TRBJ2-7, with 9 bases fitting TRBD1. V trimming: 7 bases; J trimming: 5 bases; junction bases outside the gene matches: 12. The CDR3 is 15 amino acids. Germline CDR1 reads MDHEN; CDR2 reads SYDVKM. CDR3 bases: TGTGCCAGCACCGCCTCCGGGACAGGGATCCACGAGCAGTACTTC. Translating it yields CASTASGTGIHEQYF.

The chain combines TRBV12-5 with TRBJ2-7; D not resolved. V was pared by 1 base and J by 2 bases, with 6 bases between. The germline CDR1 and CDR2 sequences are LGHNT and FRNRAP. This CDR3 comprises 13 residues. CDR3 sequence (DNA): TGTGCTAGTGGTTTGGACCCTACCTACGAGCAGTACTTC. It yields the protein CASGLDPTYEQYF.

J is TRBJ1-6 and V is TRBV10-1; D perhaps matches TRBD1 (5 bases). Germline loops: CDR1 WNHNN, CDR2 SYGVQD (reference sequence). V gave up 3 bases and J gave up 7 bases, with 13 bases separating them. The length of the CDR3 is 15 residues. The DNA for the CDR3 is TGCGCCAGCAGTGATTCTGGCAGGGTGAATTCACCCCTCCACTTT. Translating it yields CASSDSGRVNSPLHF.

The chain is built from TRBV14 and TRBJ1-3; no reliable D call. This CDR3 spans 14 amino acids. Germline CDR1 reads SGHDN; CDR2 reads FVKESK. V gave up 4 bases and J gave up 5 bases, with 12 bases separating them. Written as DNA, the CDR3 is TGTGCCAGCAGCCTTCGAAGTGCCCGAAACACCATATATTTT. Protein product: CASSLRSARNTIYF.

The V call is TRBV29-1, the J call TRBJ1-2, with D perhaps matching TRBD1 (5 bases). Germline V CDR1 and CDR2: SQVTM, ANQGSEA. Trimming cost V 1 base and J 3 bases, with 9 bases left between them. The CDR3 loop spans 13 amino acids. The CDR3 sequence is CSVEGQQDYGYTF. The DNA for the CDR3 is TGCAGCGTTGAAGGTCAACAGGACTATGGCTACACCTTC. Combining the CDR3 with reference TRBV29-1 and TRBJ1-2 gives the whole variable domain SAVISQKPSRDICQRGTSLTIQCQVDSQVTMMFWYRQQPGQSLTLIATANQGSEATYESGFVIDKFPISRPNLTFSTLTVSNMSPEDSSIYLCSVEGQQDYGYTFGSGTRLTVV.

The chain uses TRBV5-1 and TRBJ1-2; D remains ambiguous. With 2 bases removed from V and 3 bases from J, the gap between germline ends came to 11 bases. Germline V gene lookup returns CDR1 SGHRS and CDR2 YFSETQ. CDR3 length: 14 amino acids. As DNA, the CDR3 is TGCGCCAGCAGCTTATCGACCGGAGACTATGGCTACACCTTC. Residues: CASSLSTGDYGYTF. Together with reference TRBV5-1 and TRBJ1-2, the CDR3 gives the full variable domain: KAGVTQTPRYLIKTRGQQVTLSCSPISGHRSVSWYQQTPGQGLQFLFEYFSETQRNKGNFPGRFSGRQFSNSRSEMNVSTLELGDSALYLCASSLSTGDYGYTFGSGTRLTVV.

Concerning this clone: This CDR3 is also generated by other DNA sequences in the sample. J is TRBJ2-7 and V is TRBV4-1, with 11 bases aligning to TRBD1. V lost 1 base and J lost 3; bases outside the gene matches: 2. CDR3 length: 15 amino acids. Germline V gene lookup returns CDR1 MGHRA and CDR2 YSYEKL. CDR3 bases: TGCGCCAGCAGCCAAGTGGGGACAGGGGGCTACGAGCAGTACTTC. Translating it yields CASSQVGTGGYEQYF.

The chain links TRBV28 to TRBJ1-5; 7 bases line up with TRBD1. The CDR3 consists of 13 residues. Germline CDR1 MDHEN, CDR2 SYDVKM. With V trimmed by 8 bases and J by 5 bases, 6 bases remained unmatched. In DNA, the CDR3 is TGTGCCAGCCAAGACAGGGTACATCAGCCCCAGCATTTT. It encodes CASQDRVHQPQHF.

The chain links TRBV6-5 to TRBJ2-7, with TRBD1 matching 8 bases. Germline V CDR1 and CDR2: MNHEY, SVGAGI. CDR3 size: 15 residues. The trim removed 9 bases at V and 1 base at J, leaving 11 bases unmatched. DNA of the CDR3: TGTGCCAGTGATAGGGAGACAGGGGCTTCCTACGAGCAGTACTTC. Protein sequence: CASDRETGASYEQYF.

This clone was seen repeatedly, ten times or more. The V call is TRBV9, the J call TRBJ2-3; 8 nucleotides agree with TRBD2. The junction had 5 bases not matched to a gene; V was cut back by 4 bases and J by 4 bases. Germline values: CDR1 SGDLS, CDR2 YYNGEE. The CDR3 has 14 residues. Written as DNA, the CDR3 is TGTGCCAGCAGCTTGAGCGGGGGCGCAGATACGCAGTATTTT. It yields the protein CASSLSGGADTQYF.

The chain has TRBV7-9 and TRBJ2-2; 12 nucleotides align to TRBD1. Unmatched junction bases numbered 9, after V lost 2 bases and J lost 5 bases. The germline CDR1 and CDR2 sequences are SEHNR and FQNEAQ (reference sequence). The CDR3 is 18 amino acids. The CDR3 region is CASSLSPGQGARTGELFF. CDR3 nucleotide sequence: TGTGCCAGCAGCTTATCACCGGGACAGGGGGCTAGGACCGGGGAGCTGTTTTTT.

V is TRBV28 and J is TRBJ1-5; D is ambiguous. The V gene lost 4 bases and the J gene lost 2 bases, with 15 bases spanning the gap. The CDR3 sequence is 16 residues long. Per the germline V gene, CDR1 is MDHEN and CDR2 is SYDVKM. For the CDR3, the DNA is TGTGCCAGCAGTTCTCTCTCCCTTTACGGCAATCAGCCCCAGCATTTT. This translates into CASSSLSLYGNQPQHF.

The chain employs TRBV10-3 and TRBJ2-2, with TRBD2 as a possible D gene (6 bases). There are 16 residues in the CDR3. Trimming removed 0 bases at V and 1 base at J, with 9 bases between. CDR1 is ENHRY, CDR2 SYGVKD, per germline. The CDR3 nucleotides are TGTGCCATCAGTGAGTCCGTGGGGGGGAACACCGGGGAGCTGTTTTTT. Its translation: CAISESVGGNTGELFF.

This chain connects TRBV5-4 to TRBJ2-2, with D unresolved. The V end was cut by 3 bases, the J end by 2 bases, with 8 bases between. Germline V CDR1 and CDR2: SGHNT, YYREEE (reference sequence). The CDR3 spans 14 residues. The DNA of the CDR3 is TGTGCCAGCAGCTCGGGCTATAACACCGGGGAGCTGTTTTTT. Translated: CASSSGYNTGELFF.

The gene calls are TRBV18 and TRBJ2-2; 10 bases agree with TRBD1. This CDR3 region has 16 residues. J was trimmed by 1 base and V by 3 bases; bases with no gene match: 2. CDR1 and CDR2 (germline): KGHSH, LQKENI. The CDR3 nucleotides read TGTGCCAGCTCACCGAGGGACAGGGGGAACACCGGGGAGCTGTTTTTT. Protein product: CASSPRDRGNTGELFF.

The genes are TRBV27 and TRBJ1-6; the D gene is possibly TRBD1 (5 bases). Germline-derived CDR1 and CDR2 are MNHEY and SMNVEV (reference sequence). This CDR3 spans 13 amino acids. The V end lost 5 bases, the J end lost 8 bases, and 10 bases lay between the germline ends. Here the CDR3 DNA reads TGTGCCAGCAGTCAGGGTTATTATTCACCCCTCCACTTT. Translation: CASSQGYYSPLHF.

The chain joins TRBV9 to TRBJ2-5; tentatively, D is TRBD1 (5 bases). This CDR3 has 16 amino acids. V lost 0 bases and J 4 bases, leaving 16 bases between the germline ends. The germline V gene encodes CDR1 SGDLS and CDR2 YYNGEE. CDR3 DNA sequence: TGTGCCAGCAGCGTAGAGGAAAGGGGTGGGGCAGAGACCCAGTACTTC. Translation gives CASSVEERGGAETQYF.

The rearrangement links TRBV28 to TRBJ1-5; 7 nucleotides agree with TRBD1. In germline, CDR1 is MDHEN, CDR2 SYDVKM. The V segment lost 4 bases and the J segment 5 bases; nucleotides outside the gene matches: 5. This CDR3 comprises 14 residues. DNA of the CDR3: TGTGCCAGCAGTTCCGGGACAGAGTATCAGCCCCAGCATTTT. Its translation is CASSSGTEYQPQHF.